These 31 T cell receptor beta chains were all obtained from the same sample, sequenced in a study of cytomegalovirus exposure and HLA in healthy donors. It was with 60 Vbeta and 13 Jbeta primers that the PCR ran. Clones were sequenced by immunoSEQ multiplex PCR, and TCRdb holds only the in-frame ones, with some missing. The sample shows about 200,000 clones, around 80% of them seen only once. The sequencing sample was made of PBMCs. Receptor source: a man aged 50-59 years in good health and CMV-seronegative.

This clone has only one observation. The chain links TRBV6-1 to TRBJ2-7, with D perhaps TRBD2 (6 bases). The CDR3 consists of 13 residues. Looked up from germline, CDR1 is MNHNS and CDR2 is SASEGT. Trimming left V 2 bases short and J 7 bases short, with 12 bases between. The CDR3 DNA reads as TGTGCCAGCAGTGAATCCTGGGGGAGGGAGCAGTACTTC. This codes for CASSESWGREQYF.

The chain recombines TRBV7-6 with TRBJ2-2, with TRBD2 identical over 10 bases. Germline V gene sequence: CDR1 SGHVS, CDR2 FNYEAQ. The CDR3 runs 16 residues. V trimming: 2 bases; J trimming: 5 bases; junction bases outside the gene matches: 5. DNA of the CDR3: TGTGCCAGCAGCTTACTACTAGCGGGAAGGACCGGGGAGCTGTTTTTT. This codes for CASSLLLAGRTGELFF.

Only one count was recorded for this clone. The chain links TRBV18 to TRBJ2-7; 8 nucleotides align to TRBD2. Germline lookup yields CDR1 KGHSH and CDR2 LQKENI. V trimming: 5 bases; J trimming: 7 bases; junction bases outside the gene matches: 10. CDR3 length: 14 amino acids. CDR3 amino acids: CASSGKRETGEQYF. CDR3 bases: TGTGCCAGCTCAGGGAAGCGGGAGACGGGAGAGCAGTACTTC.

This chain links TRBV7-2 with TRBJ2-1; 9 bases fit TRBD1. The length of the CDR3 is 15 residues. Losses at the gene ends were 6 bases for V and 6 bases for J; bases not matched to a gene: 9. CDR1 is SGHTA, CDR2 FQGNSA, per germline. The CDR3 sequence: CASRTQGAPVNEQFF. In nucleotides, the CDR3 is TGTGCCAGCAGAACACAGGGGGCGCCGGTCAATGAGCAGTTCTTC. The full variable domain, with the rest looked up from reference TRBV7-2 and TRBJ2-1, is GAGVSQSPSNKVTEKGKDVELRCDPISGHTALYWYRQSLGQGLEFLIYFQGNSAPDKSGLPSDRFSAERTGGSVSTLTIQRTQQEDSAVYLCASRTQGAPVNEQFFGPGTRLTVL.

CDR3 amino acids: CASSRLAEYNEQFF. The CDR3 coding sequence is TGTGCCAGCAGCAGACTAGCGGAATACAATGAGCAGTTCTTC. The gene calls are TRBV6-6 and TRBJ2-1; 9 positions match TRBD2. The CDR3 runs to 14 residues. V shed 6 bases and J 4 bases; nucleotides not matched to a gene: 4. Germline CDR1 and CDR2: MNHNY and SVGAGI (reference sequence).

This clone has just a few counts. This chain uses TRBV7-3 with TRBJ1-2; 12 bases line up with TRBD1. The CDR3 is 16 residues long. Losses at the gene ends were 2 bases for V and 2 bases for J; bases not matched to a gene: 3. In germline, CDR1 is SGHTA, CDR2 FQGTGA. CDR3 protein: CASSLAGQGANYGYTF. The CDR3 DNA reads TGTGCCAGCAGCTTAGCGGGACAGGGGGCCAACTATGGCTACACCTTC.

This chain uses TRBV25-1 with TRBJ2-7; possibly TRBD1 for D (5 bases). V gave up 8 bases and J gave up 7 bases, with 21 bases separating them. In germline, CDR1 is MGHDK, CDR2 SYGVNS. The CDR3 has 14 amino acids. CDR3 nucleotides: TGTGCCAGCTATCGGTGGGGCCACCTACGAGAGCAGTACTTC. Its translation: CASYRWGHLREQYF.

This clone was picked up a small number of times. The V and J genes are TRBV7-3 and TRBJ2-3, with 12 bases fitting TRBD1. V trimming: 5 bases; J trimming: 5 bases; junction bases outside the gene matches: 5. The CDR3 is 15 residues long. Germline V gene lookup returns CDR1 SGHTA and CDR2 FQGTGA. The DNA of the CDR3 is TGTGCCAGCAGCCGGGACAGGGGGCATCAAGATACGCAGTATTTT. This encodes CASSRDRGHQDTQYF.

J is TRBJ1-4 and V is TRBV7-9, with 10 bases that match TRBD1. The germline V gene encodes CDR1 SEHNR and CDR2 FQNEAQ (reference sequence). There are 15 residues in the CDR3. The V gene end was trimmed by 6 bases and the J gene end by 7 bases; junction bases not matched to a gene: 8. The CDR3 is CASRQTGGASEKLFF. The CDR3 bases are TGTGCCAGCAGGCAGACAGGGGGCGCAAGTGAAAAACTGTTTTTT.

V usage is TRBV30 and J usage is TRBJ2-5; TRBD2 might be the D (6 bases). From germline, CDR1 is GTSNPN and CDR2 SVGIG (reference sequence). This CDR3 region has 12 residues. Trimming removed 1 base from V and 3 bases from J, with 6 bases in between. This CDR3 is CAWSGGEETQYF. The CDR3 bases are TGTGCCTGGAGTGGCGGGGAAGAGACCCAGTACTTC.

The rearrangement uses TRBV5-1 and TRBJ2-2, with a tentative D call TRBD1 (5 bases). The V and J ends lost 4 bases and 2 bases respectively, with 15 bases between them. This CDR3 has 16 amino acids. The germline V gene encodes CDR1 SGHRS and CDR2 YFSETQ. CDR3 in amino acids: CASSGFLTVNTGELFF. The CDR3 region has the DNA TGCGCCAGCAGCGGGTTCCTGACAGTCAACACCGGGGAGCTGTTTTTT.

This clone was picked up one time. This CDR3 is CASSLFRDSSGAGELFF. Here the CDR3 DNA reads TGTGCCAGCAGTTTATTCCGGGATTCCTCGGGGGCCGGGGAGCTGTTTTTT. The chain employs TRBV28 and TRBJ2-2, with D possibly TRBD2 on 6 matching bases. CDR1 MDHEN and CDR2 SYDVKM come from the germline V gene. V was shortened by 1 base and J by 6 bases, with 18 bases between the two germline ends. The CDR3 has 17 residues.

The rearrangement joins TRBV27 to TRBJ2-7, with a tentative D call TRBD2 (5 bases). This CDR3 region has 12 residues. V gave up 6 bases and J gave up 7 bases, with 13 bases separating them. CDR1 MNHEY and CDR2 SMNVEV come from the germline V gene (reference sequence). The CDR3 DNA reads as TGTGCCAGCAGGCAAAACACGGGAGAGCAGTACTTC. Translation: CASRQNTGEQYF.

The genes are TRBV11-2 and TRBJ2-3; 8 bases line up with TRBD2. Germline-derived CDR1 and CDR2 are SGHAT and FQNNGV. V lost 3 bases, J lost 5 bases, and 10 bases stayed unmatched. This CDR3 region has 16 residues. DNA of the CDR3: TGTGCCAGCAGCTTTAGGCGAGCGGGAGTGGGAGATACGCAGTATTTT. It is translated as CASSFRRAGVGDTQYF.

The V gene is TRBV29-1, the J gene TRBJ2-1; D is uncertain. The CDR3 sequence is 17 residues long. CDR1 SQVTM and CDR2 ANQGSEA come from the germline V gene. V lost 3 bases and J 0 bases, leaving 18 bases between the germline ends. In DNA, the CDR3 is TGCAGCGTTGAGGAAAGGAAACTACTGAGCTCCTACAATGAGCAGTTCTTC. Its protein product is CSVEERKLLSSYNEQFF.

CDR3 sequence (DNA): TGTGCCAGTAGTCTCGACAGGGGCGCGTCCTATGGCTACACCTTC. Protein: CASSLDRGASYGYTF. This sequence joins TRBV19 and TRBJ1-2, with TRBD1 matching 8 bases. The V and J ends lost 5 bases and 4 bases, in that order; junction bases with no gene match: 9. Germline V lookup: CDR1 LNHDA, CDR2 SQIVND (reference sequence). The CDR3 contains 15 residues.

V gene TRBV27 combines with J gene TRBJ2-7, with 7 positions matching TRBD1. Germline V CDR1 and CDR2: MNHEY, SMNVEV (reference sequence). This CDR3 region has 17 residues. Trimming removed 5 bases from V and 1 base from J; junction bases left unmatched: 14. The CDR3 nucleotides are TGTGCCAGCAGTCCGTCGACAGGGAGTAAGGGATCCTACGAGCAGTACTTC. Protein sequence: CASSPSTGSKGSYEQYF.

About this clone: Compared with germline, one end of the junction differs, possibly owing to a read error. The V call is TRBV29-1, the J call TRBJ1-1, with D perhaps TRBD1 (6 bases). The germline gives CDR1 SQVTM, CDR2 ANQGSEA. The CDR3 is made up of 12 amino acids. The CDR3 sequence is CSVERGNSEAFF. CDR3 nucleotides: TGCAGCGTTGAGAGGGGGAACTCTGAAGCTTTCTTT.

CDR3 bases: TGTGCCATCAGTGAGATGGGGCAGGCCGCCTACGAGCAGTACTTC. Translating it yields CAISEMGQAAYEQYF. The chain joins TRBV10-3 to TRBJ2-5; the D gene is possibly TRBD1 (5 bases). Matching the DNA end better, TRBJ2-7 makes the J call doubtful. This CDR3 region has 15 residues. Germline V gene sequence: CDR1 ENHRY, CDR2 SYGVKD.

About this clone: The germline gene is not matched at one end of the junction; a read error may be the cause. The rearrangement joins TRBV6-6 to TRBJ2-7, with 9 bases that match TRBD1. The CDR3 extends over 14 amino acids. Germline V gene lookup returns CDR1 MNHNY and CDR2 SVGAGI (reference sequence). The CDR3 region has the DNA TGTGCTAGCAGCACCGGGACAGGGAGCTACGAGCAGTACTTC. It translates to CASSTGTGSYEQYF.

V is TRBV2 and J is TRBJ1-5; D might be TRBD1 (5 bases). The CDR3 runs 15 residues. Trimming cost V 5 bases and J 2 bases, with 13 bases left between them. The V gene's germline CDR1 is SNHLY and CDR2 FYNNEI. The CDR3 nucleotides are TGTGCCAGCAGTTCGGGCCCCAGGGGCAATCAGCCCCAGCATTTT. Encoded protein: CASSSGPRGNQPQHF.

The J gene is TRBJ1-6, the V gene TRBV27; 8 nucleotides line up with TRBD1. J gave up 8 bases and V 5 bases, and 5 bases lay outside the gene matches. The length of the CDR3 is 14 residues. Germline CDR1 is MNHEY and CDR2 is SMNVEV (reference sequence). CDR3 in amino acids: CASSTGTGYSPLHF. The CDR3, as DNA: TGTGCCAGCAGTACCGGGACAGGTTATTCACCCCTCCACTTT.

CDR3 in DNA: TGTGCCAGCAGCTCGCGGACTAGCGGGAGCGATACGCAGTATTTT. Protein sequence: CASSSRTSGSDTQYF. V gene TRBV27 combines with J gene TRBJ2-3, with 13 positions matching TRBD2. From germline, CDR1 is MNHEY and CDR2 SMNVEV (reference sequence). The CDR3 has 15 residues. V lost 6 bases, J lost 6 bases, and 6 bases stayed unmatched.

This clone was detected only a few times. The chain joins TRBV5-4 to TRBJ2-5, with 13 bases identical to TRBD2. The CDR3 is 15 residues long. Trimming at V came to 4 bases and at J to 5 bases, leaving 5 bases not matched to a gene. Per the germline V gene, CDR1 is SGHNT and CDR2 is YYREEE (reference sequence). CDR3 sequence: CASSPTSGRGETQYF. In nucleotides, the CDR3 is TGTGCCAGCAGCCCTACTAGCGGGAGGGGGGAGACCCAGTACTTC.

This clone occurred a few times. The chain combines TRBV6-5 with TRBJ1-4, with TRBD1 matching over 10 bases. Germline V gene lookup returns CDR1 MNHEY and CDR2 SVGAGI. CDR3 length: 14 amino acids. The junction had 2 bases not matched to a gene; V was cut back by 2 bases and J by 8 bases. DNA for the CDR3: TGTGCCAGCAGTTACGGGACAGGGGCGGAAAAACTGTTTTTT. As protein: CASSYGTGAEKLFF.

The V call is TRBV19, the J call TRBJ2-5; 10 positions agree with TRBD2. J lost 5 bases, V lost 4 bases, and 4 bases had no gene match. This CDR3 contains 14 residues. The germline V gene has CDR1 LNHDA and CDR2 SQIVND (reference sequence). The CDR3 region has the DNA TGTGCCAGTAGTACGGGACTAGCGTGGGAGACCCAGTACTTC. It codes for CASSTGLAWETQYF.

The chain couples TRBV18 to TRBJ2-2; D gene ambiguous. Germline assignment: CDR1 KGHSH and CDR2 LQKENI. This CDR3 comprises 14 residues. Trimming cost V 4 bases and J 0 bases, with 6 bases left between them. CDR3 DNA: TGTGCCAGCTCACTACAAGCGAACACCGGGGAGCTGTTTTTT. It yields the protein CASSLQANTGELFF.

This clone has just one count. V gene TRBV7-2 combines with J gene TRBJ1-2; the match to TRBD1 covers 12 bases. The length of the CDR3 is 15 residues. The germline V gene encodes CDR1 SGHTA and CDR2 FQGNSA. J lost 8 bases, V lost 1 base, and 5 bases had no gene match. Here the CDR3 reads CASSLEGTGGRGYTF. The DNA for the CDR3 is TGTGCCAGCAGCTTAGAAGGGACAGGGGGCAGAGGCTACACCTTC.

The V call is TRBV28, the J call TRBJ2-7; the D gene is possibly TRBD2 (5 bases). Germline V CDR1 and CDR2: MDHEN, SYDVKM. With 5 bases removed from V and 1 base from J, the gap between germline ends came to 9 bases. This CDR3 has 13 residues. This CDR3 reads CASSRTGSYEQYF. CDR3 sequence (DNA): TGTGCCAGCAGTAGGACTGGTTCCTACGAGCAGTACTTC. Drawing the rest from reference TRBV28 and TRBJ2-7, the complete variable domain is DVKVTQSSRYLVKRTGEKVFLECVQDMDHENMFWYRQDPGLGLRLIYFSYDVKMKEKGDIPEGYSVSREKKERFSLILESASTNQTSMYLCASSRTGSYEQYFGPGTRLTVT.

In this sample, this clone turned up once. This chain connects TRBV6-6 to TRBJ2-7, with TRBD1 matching over 8 bases. V gave up 6 bases and J gave up 3 bases; unmatched junction bases: 7. This CDR3 is built from 14 residues. Germline V lookup: CDR1 MNHNY, CDR2 SVGAGI (reference sequence). DNA for the CDR3: TGTGCCAGCAGCCAGACAGGGGTCGTCTACGAGCAGTACTTC. Encoded protein: CASSQTGVVYEQYF.

The chain is built from TRBV27 and TRBJ2-5, with D possibly matching TRBD2 (5 bases). The CDR3 is 14 amino acids. Germline assignment: CDR1 MNHEY and CDR2 SMNVEV (reference sequence). V lost 5 bases, J lost 11 bases, and 21 bases lay in between. This chain's CDR3 is CASSPSGLAMKQYF. The CDR3 DNA follows: TGTGCCAGCAGTCCATCCGGACTGGCCATGAAGCAGTACTTC.